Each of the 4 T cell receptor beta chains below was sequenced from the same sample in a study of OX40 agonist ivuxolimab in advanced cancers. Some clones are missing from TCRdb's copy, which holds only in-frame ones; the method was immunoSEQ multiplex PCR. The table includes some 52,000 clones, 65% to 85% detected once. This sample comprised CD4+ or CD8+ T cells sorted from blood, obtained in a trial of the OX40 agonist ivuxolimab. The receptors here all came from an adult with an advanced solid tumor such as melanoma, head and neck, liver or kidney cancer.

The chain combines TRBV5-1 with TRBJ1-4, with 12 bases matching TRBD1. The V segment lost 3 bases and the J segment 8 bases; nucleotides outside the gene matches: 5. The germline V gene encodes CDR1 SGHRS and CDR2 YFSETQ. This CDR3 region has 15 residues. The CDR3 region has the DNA TGCGCCAGCAGCTGGGGACAGGGGGCAGGAGAAAAACTGTTTTTT. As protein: CASSWGQGAGEKLFF. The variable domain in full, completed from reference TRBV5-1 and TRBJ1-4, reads KAGVTQTPRYLIKTRGQQVTLSCSPISGHRSVSWYQQTPGQGLQFLFEYFSETQRNKGNFPGRFSGRQFSNSRSEMNVSTLELGDSALYLCASSWGQGAGEKLFFGSGTQLSVL.

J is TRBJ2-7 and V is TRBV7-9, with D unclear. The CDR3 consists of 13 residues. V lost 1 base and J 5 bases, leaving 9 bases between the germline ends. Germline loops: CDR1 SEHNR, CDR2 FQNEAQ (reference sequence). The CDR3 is CASSLVGQNEQYF. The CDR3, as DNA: TGTGCCAGCAGCTTAGTAGGTCAGAACGAGCAGTACTTC.

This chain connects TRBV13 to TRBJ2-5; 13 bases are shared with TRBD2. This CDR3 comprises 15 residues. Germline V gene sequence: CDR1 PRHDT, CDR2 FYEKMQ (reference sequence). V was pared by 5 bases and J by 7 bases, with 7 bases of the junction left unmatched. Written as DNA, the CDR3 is TGTGCCAGCAGCCCAGGACTAGCGGGAGCGCTGACCCAGTACTTC. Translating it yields CASSPGLAGALTQYF.

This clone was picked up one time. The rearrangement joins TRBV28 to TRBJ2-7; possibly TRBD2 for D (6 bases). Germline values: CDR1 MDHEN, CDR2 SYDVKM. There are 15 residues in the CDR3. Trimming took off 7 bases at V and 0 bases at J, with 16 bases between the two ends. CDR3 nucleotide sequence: TGTGCCAGCACCCCCATGACTAGTGCCTCCTACGAGCAGTACTTC. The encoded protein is CASTPMTSASYEQYF.